The clone carrying this TCR beta chain has a single count. The antigen is not known. This specimen comes from a study of graft-versus-host responses after intestinal transplantation. CDR3 length equals 14 residues. Germline values: CDR1 SGDLS, CDR2 YYNGEE. V was shortened by 0 bases and J by 8 bases, with 11 bases between the two germline ends. Here immunoSEQ multiplex PCR was the method, and the copy in TCRdb shows in-frame clones only, minus some. Of roughly 34,000 clones in the sample, roughly 95% were seen once. The gene calls are TRBV9 and TRBJ2-2; no reliable D call. The receptor comes from a human donor who was the organ donor for an intestinal transplant. The sequenced sample was unstimulated CD4+ T cells sorted from spleen or lymph node cells, obtained before transplant. The CDR3 DNA follows: TGTGCCAGCAGCGTAGAGGTGAAACCGGGGGAGCTGTTTTTT. It specifies CASSVEVKPGELFF.